The entry below gives a single T cell receptor (beta chain) sequence along with its context. Amplified regions were TCR beta CDR3 sequences from RNA transcripts. In the first-round RT-PCR of the TCR CDR3, the HTBI primer set was used. TCRdb reprocessed the multiplex PCR reads via MiXCR and lists one record per CDR3 protein. Of roughly 250,000 distinct CDR3 sequences in the sample, about 20% were seen once. The sample originates from a study of T cells in Graves' hyperthyroidism and ophthalmopathy. The CDR3 extends over 17 amino acids. Trimming cost V 3 bases and J 6 bases; bases outside gene matches: 14. Germline V lookup: CDR1 DFQATT, CDR2 SNEGSKA (reference sequence).

The rearrangement joins TRBV20-1 to TRBJ2-2; 9 bases match TRBD2. Sequenced input: blood. The sequence derives from a young man with Graves' ophthalmopathy. The CDR3 DNA reads TGCAGTGCTAGGATCGCGCGGGGCGGGAGGGGGTCCGGGGAGCTGTTTTTT. Translated: CSARIARGGRGSGELFF.